This paragraph reports one TCR beta chain. The antigen is not known. Vbeta (60) and Jbeta (13) primers were used in the PCR. Some clones are missing from TCRdb's copy, which holds only in-frame ones; the method was immunoSEQ multiplex PCR. The sample lists 140,000 to 150,000 clones; about 80% were seen once. The data derive from a study of cytomegalovirus exposure and HLA in healthy donors. The overall study: As released early, the data held roughly 85 million unique TCRs from HLA-typed donors. Study conclusions and caveats: Data from an earlier analysis indicated that most TCR beta V segments were productive either about 87% or about 30% of the time. Another analysis was done later, and it associated 16,951 TCR beta sequences with HLA alleles at 0.05 false discovery rate. A later analysis showed that HLA-associated TCR beta chains had undergone more clonal expansion than equally common others.

The specimen was PBMCs. The TCR was taken from a female donor in good health and CMV-seronegative.

CDR3 bases: TGCGCCAGCAGCTTGGTACAGGGAAACGGCGGCTACACCTTC. Translated, it gives CASSLVQGNGGYTF. The rearrangement links TRBV5-1 to TRBJ1-2, with D possibly being TRBD1 (6 bases). This CDR3 contains 14 residues. V lost 0 bases and J lost 8, with 14 bases in between. The germline V gene encodes CDR1 SGHRS and CDR2 YFSETQ.